The 23 T cell receptor beta chains reported below all come from one sample, sequenced in a study of blood T cell repertoires in COVID-19. Generated by immunoSEQ multiplex PCR, the TCRdb table keeps only in-frame clones and is missing some. The table has about 79,000 clones, 75% to 90% seen once. Sequencing was carried out using peripheral blood. These receptors all stem from a man between 70 and 80 years old with active or convalescent COVID-19.

The J gene is TRBJ2-1, the V gene TRBV7-2, with a tentative D call TRBD2 (5 bases). Trimming took 1 base from V and 8 from J, leaving 12 bases between them. The CDR3 has 14 residues. The germline gives CDR1 SGHTA, CDR2 FQGNSA. The chain's CDR3 is CASSLDSRADEQFF. DNA of the CDR3: TGTGCCAGCAGCTTAGATTCGCGGGCGGATGAGCAGTTCTTC.

CDR3 nucleotides: TGTGCCAGCAGCCAAGTGAGAAATTCACCCCTCCACTTT. As protein: CASSQVRNSPLHF. The chain uses TRBV14 and TRBJ1-6; no clear D gene. The CDR3 covers 13 residues. Germline CDR1 and CDR2: SGHDN and FVKESK. The V end was cut by 1 base, the J end by 7 bases, with 5 bases between.

This clone was detected only once. The V gene is TRBV6-5, the J gene TRBJ1-1; D is unresolved. V was cut by 3 bases and J by 8 bases, with 10 bases left in between. The CDR3 covers 12 residues. Germline V lookup: CDR1 MNHEY, CDR2 SVGAGI. The CDR3 region is CASSYFPGEAFF. CDR3 sequence (DNA): TGTGCCAGCAGTTATTTCCCCGGGGAAGCTTTCTTT.

The chain uses TRBV7-9 and TRBJ1-6; 11 bases align to TRBD1. The trim removed 5 bases at V and 7 bases at J, leaving 13 bases unmatched. The CDR3 is made up of 18 amino acids. Looked up from germline, CDR1 is SEHNR and CDR2 is FQNEAQ (reference sequence). CDR3 DNA: TGTGCCAGCAGCCTCGGGACAGGGGGTGTTTGGCAGAATTCACCCCTCCACTTT. The encoded protein is CASSLGTGGVWQNSPLHF.

This chain uses TRBV6-2 or TRBV6-3 with TRBJ2-7; D may be TRBD1 (5 bases). In germline, CDR1 is MNHEY, CDR2 SVGEGT. The CDR3 has 14 amino acids. V lost 7 bases to trimming and J lost 4 bases, with 17 bases between them. The DNA for the CDR3 is TGTGCCAGCACCCCCCCTGGGGCGCTTTACGAGCAGTACTTC. The encoded protein is CASTPPGALYEQYF.

Of note for this clone: Germline and junction disagree at one end, which may indicate a read error. The rearrangement links TRBV7-6 to TRBJ1-3; TRBD1 might be the D (6 bases). CDR3 length equals 12 residues. The germline gives CDR1 SGHVS, CDR2 FNYEAQ. The CDR3 loop reads CASGTSANTIYF. Here the CDR3 DNA reads TGTGCCAGTGGGACATCTGCAAACACCATATATTTT.

The V gene is TRBV4-2, the J gene TRBJ1-6; tentatively, D is TRBD1 (6 bases). The CDR3 consists of 15 residues. Germline CDR1 LGHNA, CDR2 YNFKEQ. V gave up 5 bases and J gave up 5 bases, with 13 bases separating them. CDR3 bases: TGTGCCAGCAGCACCCCAGACAGGAATAATTCACCCCTCCACTTT. This gives the protein CASSTPDRNNSPLHF.

The chain joins TRBV5-1 to TRBJ2-5, with D possibly TRBD1 on 6 matching bases. CDR1 SGHRS and CDR2 YFSETQ come from the germline V gene. Deletions cut 3 bases from V and 4 bases from J, with 19 bases between. The CDR3 contains 16 residues. The CDR3 spells CASSSTWGRGVETQYF. Here the CDR3 DNA reads TGCGCCAGCAGCTCCACGTGGGGCAGGGGCGTAGAGACCCAGTACTTC.

The chain uses TRBV18 and TRBJ1-2; D ambiguous. The germline gives CDR1 KGHSH, CDR2 LQKENI. Trimming removed 3 bases from V and 7 bases from J, with 9 bases in between. This CDR3 comprises 12 residues. Here the CDR3 reads CASSPGGFGYTF. The CDR3 coding sequence is TGTGCCAGCTCACCCGGAGGGTTTGGCTACACCTTC.

This chain joins TRBV29-1 and TRBJ1-5, with a weak D call TRBD1 (6 bases). The CDR3 sequence is 13 residues long. Germline-derived CDR1 and CDR2 are SQVTM and ANQGSEA. Deletions cut 5 bases from V and 4 bases from J, with 12 bases between. In nucleotides, the CDR3 is TGCAGCGTTCAGACAGGTAATAATCAGCCCCAGCATTTT. It encodes CSVQTGNNQPQHF.

This chain links TRBV7-2 with TRBJ2-5; D call uncertain. Per the germline V gene, CDR1 is SGHTA and CDR2 is FQGNSA. V was shortened by 5 bases and J by 5 bases, with 12 bases between the two germline ends. The CDR3 consists of 13 residues. The CDR3 nucleotides read TGTGCCAGCAGCCAAGCCCCCCGGGAGACCCAGTACTTC. Translated: CASSQAPRETQYF.

The chain couples TRBV11-2 to TRBJ1-5, with unresolved D. Germline CDR1 and CDR2: SGHAT and FQNNGV. There are 13 residues in the CDR3. V gave up 1 base and J gave up 7 bases, with 8 bases separating them. CDR3: CASSLGPGQPQHF. The CDR3 DNA reads TGTGCCAGCAGCTTAGGGCCTGGCCAGCCCCAGCATTTT.

This rearrangement joins TRBV5-1 to TRBJ2-3; TRBD1 matches at 8 bases. Trimming cost V 3 bases and J 6 bases; bases outside gene matches: 12. The CDR3 spans 16 residues. CDR1 is SGHRS, CDR2 YFSETQ, per germline. CDR3 nucleotide sequence: TGCGCCAGCAGCTCGGAGGGCAGGGGGCAGGCGGATACGCAGTATTTT. It yields the protein CASSSEGRGQADTQYF.

The chain is built from TRBV28 and TRBJ1-2; a weak D match, TRBD1 (6 bases). The CDR3 runs to 16 residues. Trimming cost V 7 bases and J 1 base, with 19 bases left between them. Germline assignment: CDR1 MDHEN and CDR2 SYDVKM. The CDR3 protein is CASTLGGHLLNYGYTF. CDR3 DNA: TGTGCCAGCACACTAGGGGGACACCTCCTTAACTATGGCTACACCTTC.

Only a few counts were recorded for this clone. The chain has TRBV5-4 and TRBJ1-1; D is unresolved. V lost 0 bases and J lost 7, with 13 bases in between. Germline CDR1 is SGHNT and CDR2 is YYREEE (reference sequence). The CDR3 spans 14 residues. CDR3 DNA: TGTGCCAGCAGCTTGGAACTAGGCGCCCTTGAAGCTTTCTTT. This sequence encodes CASSLELGALEAFF.

The chain has TRBV19 and TRBJ2-1; 14 nucleotides line up with TRBD2. The V and J ends lost 3 bases and 10 bases, in that order; junction bases with no gene match: 8. CDR1 and CDR2 (germline): LNHDA, SQIVND (reference sequence). The CDR3 runs 16 residues. CDR3 loop: CASSMARGLAGVEQFF. The DNA for the CDR3 is TGTGCCAGTAGTATGGCGCGGGGACTAGCGGGAGTCGAGCAGTTCTTC.

This chain uses TRBV21-1 with TRBJ1-4; the listed D gene, TRBD1, was not tested against the DNA. TRBV21-1 is listed as a pseudogene. This CDR3 has 14 residues. Here the CDR3 reads CASSKGTRNEKLFF. The CDR3 DNA reads as TGTGCCAGCAGCAAAGGAACCAGAAATGAAAAACTGTTTTTT.

This chain connects TRBV3-1 (or the pseudogene TRBV3-2) to TRBJ2-2; 9 bases map to TRBD2. The CDR3 length is 17 residues. Trimming cost V 4 bases and J 5 bases; bases outside gene matches: 11. Germline V lookup: CDR1 LGHDT, CDR2 YNNKEL (reference sequence). The CDR3 protein is CASSPPRVAGVTGELFF. As DNA, the CDR3 is TGTGCCAGCAGCCCTCCCAGGGTAGCGGGGGTAACCGGGGAGCTGTTTTTT.

V is TRBV28 and J is TRBJ2-4; a weak D match, TRBD2 (6 bases). CDR3 size: 11 residues. Germline values: CDR1 MDHEN, CDR2 SYDVKM. V gave up 6 bases and J gave up 8 bases, with 8 bases separating them. As DNA, the CDR3 is TGTGCCAGCAGGGGGGGAGACATTCAGTACTTC. It yields the protein CASRGGDIQYF.

This rearrangement joins TRBV5-6 to TRBJ1-1, with D hard to call. The CDR3 runs 14 residues. Germline V CDR1 and CDR2: SGHDT, YYEEEE. V lost 0 bases and J lost 8, with 14 bases in between. The CDR3 DNA sequence: TGTGCCAGCAGCTTGGTCACGGGGTTGTCGGAAGCTTTCTTT. Protein: CASSLVTGLSEAFF. The variable domain in full, with the rest retrieved from reference TRBV5-6 and TRBJ1-1, is DAGVTQSPTHLIKTRGQQVTLRCSPKSGHDTVSWYQQALGQGPQFIFQYYEEEERQRGNFPDRFSGHQFPNYSSELNVNALLLGDSALYLCASSLVTGLSEAFFGQGTRLTVV.

V is TRBV28 and J is TRBJ1-2; D is ambiguous. This CDR3 spans 15 amino acids. Trimming took off 3 bases at V and 0 bases at J, with 11 bases between the two ends. Per germline, CDR1 MDHEN and CDR2 SYDVKM. In DNA form, the CDR3 reads TGTGCCAGCAGTTTGGTACTCACAGCTAACTATGGCTACACCTTC. Translated: CASSLVLTANYGYTF.

This chain joins TRBV18 and TRBJ2-1; D unresolved. Per the germline V gene, CDR1 is KGHSH and CDR2 is LQKENI. The CDR3 runs to 12 residues. Deletions cut 3 bases from V and 8 bases from J, with 8 bases between. The DNA of the CDR3 is TGTGCCAGCTCACCGACGGCGGATGAGCAGTTCTTC. This gives the protein CASSPTADEQFF.

CDR3 in DNA: TGTGCCAGCAGCTCCTCAGGGACTCTAGCCAAAAACATTCAGTACTTC. This codes for CASSSSGTLAKNIQYF. The J gene is TRBJ2-4, the V gene TRBV7-9, with D tentatively TRBD2 (6 bases). The CDR3 is 16 amino acids. Germline values: CDR1 SEHNR, CDR2 FQNEAQ (reference sequence). The germline V and J ends were trimmed by 4 bases and 0 bases, with 13 bases remaining between them.